This T cell receptor (beta chain) appears in the sequencing data of a study of T cells expressing NK-cell markers. Study in general: Obtained from sorted CD3+CD56+NKG2C+, CD3+CD56+NKG2C- and CD3+CD56-NKG2C+ T cells were the TCR beta repertoires. Points from the study as a whole: The dominant NKG2C+ clonotypes represented 1.0-7.0% of CD8+ T cells in over 5 donors. In four donors, these clonotypes also led the CD3+CD56-NKG2C+ fraction.

The germline gives CDR1 LGHNT, CDR2 FRNRAP. CDR3 length: 16 residues. In generating TCR beta cDNA, 5'RACE template switching with UMIs was used. TCRdb reprocessed the 5' RACE reads; each CDR3 protein has one entry and no DNA is given. This sample contains about 150,000 distinct CDR3 sequences. For this clonotype: Its specificity is unknown.

The source is a woman between 45 and 60 years old in good health. The gene calls are TRBV12-5 and TRBJ1-5; the D call from TCRdb, TRBD1, cannot be confirmed without DNA. The sample consisted of blood T cells: a sorted CD56 or NKG2C T cell subset, CD4+ or CD8+ T cells, or bulk PBMC T cells (not recorded which). CDR3 region: CASGFNPDRENQPQHF.